The rows below give T cell receptor beta chains drawn from one sample of a study of blood T cells in healthy people across ages. TCRdb used MiXCR to reprocess the 5' RACE reads, holding one entry per CDR3 protein. The sample lists about 1.7 million distinct CDR3 sequences; 28% were seen once. Sequences were obtained from blood. All receptors derive from a woman in her twenties or thirties in good health. Both conserved end residues are part of each CDR3. Each record gives: V gene, J gene, CDR3 protein.

v_call: TRBV3-1; j_call: TRBJ2-4; cdr3_aa: CASSQRNGKQYF
v_call: TRBV7-2; j_call: TRBJ2-4; cdr3_aa: CASSPDWGFDNEQYF
v_call: TRBV15; j_call: TRBJ2-7; cdr3_aa: CATSVGAGASYEQYF
v_call: TRBV6-1; j_call: TRBJ2-6; cdr3_aa: CASSTGGKSGANVLTF
v_call: TRBV5-1; j_call: TRBJ2-6; cdr3_aa: CASSFSGTGSSGANVLTF
v_call: TRBV9; j_call: TRBJ1-4; cdr3_aa: CASSVGAQQGGEKLFF
v_call: TRBV5-1; j_call: TRBJ2-2; cdr3_aa: CASSAGLFAGELFF
v_call: TRBV5-1; j_call: TRBJ2-7; cdr3_aa: CASSNTPSAPIYEQYF
v_call: TRBV10-1; j_call: TRBJ2-5; cdr3_aa: CASGEGGRETQYF
v_call: TRBV20-1; j_call: TRBJ2-7; cdr3_aa: CSASLAGVPYEQYF
v_call: TRBV7-2; j_call: TRBJ2-7; cdr3_aa: CASSLAASAYEQYF
v_call: TRBV3-1; j_call: TRBJ1-2; cdr3_aa: CASSHRAQGEGYTF
v_call: TRBV25-1; j_call: TRBJ1-5; cdr3_aa: CASSPGTAAFGQPQHF
v_call: TRBV6-5; j_call: TRBJ1-5; cdr3_aa: CASSRTGINQPQHF
v_call: TRBV5-5; j_call: TRBJ2-3; cdr3_aa: CASSLGRERTDTQYF
v_call: TRBV6-2/TRBV6-3; j_call: TRBJ2-3; cdr3_aa: CASTPDAGTNTDTQYF
v_call: TRBV7-2; j_call: TRBJ2-1; cdr3_aa: CASIRGGTYNEQFF
v_call: TRBV11-2; j_call: TRBJ2-7; cdr3_aa: CASSFEGVYEQYF
v_call: TRBV10-2; j_call: TRBJ2-7; cdr3_aa: CASSESPAYEQYF
v_call: TRBV27; j_call: TRBJ2-7; cdr3_aa: CASSRVSSYEQYF
v_call: TRBV5-1; j_call: TRBJ2-7; cdr3_aa: CAGSSVVSPYEQYF
v_call: TRBV3-1; j_call: TRBJ1-2; cdr3_aa: CASSRVGTHRYTF
v_call: TRBV12-5; j_call: TRBJ1-1; cdr3_aa: CASGRDRRTEAFF
v_call: TRBV11-3; j_call: TRBJ1-2; cdr3_aa: CASTGGLNYGYTF
v_call: TRBV5-1; j_call: TRBJ1-2; cdr3_aa: CASSLALMDGYTF
v_call: TRBV12-3/TRBV12-4; j_call: TRBJ1-2; cdr3_aa: CASSSRGDPEGYTF
v_call: TRBV15; j_call: TRBJ1-2; cdr3_aa: CATSRERSIYGYTF
v_call: TRBV9; j_call: TRBJ1-2; cdr3_aa: CASSSSPGANYGYTF
v_call: TRBV20-1; j_call: TRBJ2-3; cdr3_aa: CSATGGPYTDTQYF
v_call: TRBV20-1; j_call: TRBJ1-1; cdr3_aa: CSASDGQRMMNTEAFF
v_call: TRBV5-1; j_call: TRBJ2-5; cdr3_aa: CASSKDRDQETQYF
v_call: TRBV18; j_call: TRBJ1-5; cdr3_aa: CASSPEQYQPQHF
v_call: TRBV27; j_call: TRBJ2-7; cdr3_aa: CASGFVSYEQYF
v_call: TRBV5-1; j_call: TRBJ2-7; cdr3_aa: CASSLRTGGGEQYF
v_call: TRBV5-1; j_call: TRBJ1-6; cdr3_aa: CASDRTGMGSPLHF
v_call: TRBV2; j_call: TRBJ1-5; cdr3_aa: CASNRMGENQPQHF
v_call: TRBV29-1; j_call: TRBJ1-2; cdr3_aa: CSAHRSGVDGYTF
v_call: TRBV29-1; j_call: TRBJ1-2; cdr3_aa: CSVNSGDYGYTF
v_call: TRBV7-9; j_call: TRBJ1-4; cdr3_aa: CASSSPEGGRGNEKLFF
v_call: TRBV20-1; j_call: TRBJ1-1; cdr3_aa: CSAGLMRATEAFF
v_call: TRBV12-3/TRBV12-4; j_call: TRBJ1-2; cdr3_aa: CASSFNGGVGYTF
v_call: TRBV7-2; j_call: TRBJ2-7; cdr3_aa: CASSLINEQYF
v_call: TRBV27; j_call: TRBJ2-1; cdr3_aa: CASLNGNEQFF
v_call: TRBV12-3/TRBV12-4; j_call: TRBJ2-5; cdr3_aa: CASSVSFQAQETQYF
v_call: TRBV4-1; j_call: TRBJ2-1; cdr3_aa: CASSQDRGQGYNEQFF
v_call: TRBV15; j_call: TRBJ2-1; cdr3_aa: CATSRGQVSSYNEQFF
v_call: TRBV4-1; j_call: TRBJ1-2; cdr3_aa: CASTRGQGVYGYTF
v_call: TRBV10-3; j_call: TRBJ1-1; cdr3_aa: CAISESTQVNTEAFF
v_call: TRBV12-3/TRBV12-4; j_call: TRBJ2-5; cdr3_aa: CASSAGTKETQYF
v_call: TRBV29-1; j_call: TRBJ2-1; cdr3_aa: CSVGGGPYNEQFF